This T cell receptor beta chain comes out of a study of blood T cell repertoires in COVID-19. Study at large: Whether acute or convalescent, the COVID-19 samples came from the United States, Italy and Spain. The analysed material was cDNA or gDNA that came from T cells, B-cell-depleted T cells, or PBMCs.

In the authors' workflow: Quantification of nucleated cells was approximated via reference gene primer amplification. Sequencing was performed with immunoSEQ multiplex PCR; in TCRdb, only in-frame clones are kept and a portion is missing. V, J and clone size reflect that table, while D and trimming were determined from the DNA. The sample contains about 49,000 clones, roughly 77% of which appear only once. From germline, CDR1 is KGHSH and CDR2 LQKENI. CDR3 size: 14 residues. The V end was cut by 3 bases, the J end by 0 bases, with 8 bases between. This sequence was found in a man aged 65 to 85 with active or convalescent COVID-19. The sequencing sample was made of peripheral blood. The chain couples TRBV18 to TRBJ1-1, with D possibly matching TRBD1 (5 bases). The CDR3 here is CASSPVTVNTEAFF. In nucleotides, the CDR3 is TGTGCCAGCTCACCTGTGACAGTGAACACTGAAGCTTTCTTT.